The source of this T cell receptor beta chain is a study of technical replicates of blood from a few donors. Generated by immunoSEQ multiplex PCR, the TCRdb table keeps only in-frame clones and is missing some. Of almost 70,000 clones detected, about 89% appear once; the ten largest clones hold roughly 4.7%. The ends lost 10 bases at V and 5 bases at J; junction bases unmatched: 13. The CDR3 totals 15 residues. Germline V lookup: CDR1 SNHLY, CDR2 FYNNEI. The sequence derives from a human donor in good health. Some clones in this sample may be carry-over from other donors' samples. Material for sequencing was PBMCs. The V gene is TRBV2, the J gene TRBJ2-2; TRBD1 agrees at 7 bases. CDR3 nucleotide sequence: TGTGCCAAACGAAACCAGGGGGTGCGGACCGGGGAGCTGTTTTTT. Protein product: CAKRNQGVRTGELFF.